This T cell receptor (beta chain) emerged from a study of blood T cells in healthy people across ages. Study background: The capture of about one barcoded beta molecule per two T cells was achieved by template switching. Study-wide points: Donors of long life had a larger count of naive CD4+ cells and greater diversity than aged donors.

In the case of this clonotype: The antigen is undetermined.

Each sample used at least 6 million PBMCs. The ends were cut back, 8 bases at V and 4 bases at J, with 20 bases in the middle. This CDR3 spans 16 amino acids. From germline, CDR1 is SEHNR and CDR2 FQNEAQ (reference sequence). A sample-barcoded 5' primer and a J-beta primer mix were used in a second PCR of roughly 6 to 11 cycles. Tagging of each cDNA molecule was performed by a template-switch adaptor with 12 random nucleotides. TCRdb recomputed calls from the 5' RACE reads with MiXCR, one row per CDR3 protein. The sample holds some 1.5 million distinct CDR3 sequences; roughly two fifths are singletons and the top ten take around 4%.

The TCR sequence derives from a woman under 30 in good health. The specimen sequenced was blood. V is TRBV7-9 and J is TRBJ2-2; D is uncertain. CDR3 region: CASFIVTKRGTGELFF. Here the CDR3 DNA reads TGTGCCAGCTTTATCGTCACTAAGCGTGGCACCGGGGAGCTGTTTTTT.